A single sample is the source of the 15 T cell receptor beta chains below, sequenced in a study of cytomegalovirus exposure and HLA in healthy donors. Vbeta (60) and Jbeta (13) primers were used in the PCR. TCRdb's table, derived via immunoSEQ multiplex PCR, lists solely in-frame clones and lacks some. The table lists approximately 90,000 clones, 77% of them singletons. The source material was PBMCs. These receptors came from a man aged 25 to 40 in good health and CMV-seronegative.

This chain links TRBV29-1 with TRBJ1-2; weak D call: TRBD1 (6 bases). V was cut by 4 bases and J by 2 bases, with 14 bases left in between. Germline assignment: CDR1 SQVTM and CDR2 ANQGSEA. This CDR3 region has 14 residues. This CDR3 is CSVGNVGQNYGYTF. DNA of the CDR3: TGCAGCGTTGGGAATGTCGGACAGAACTATGGCTACACCTTC.

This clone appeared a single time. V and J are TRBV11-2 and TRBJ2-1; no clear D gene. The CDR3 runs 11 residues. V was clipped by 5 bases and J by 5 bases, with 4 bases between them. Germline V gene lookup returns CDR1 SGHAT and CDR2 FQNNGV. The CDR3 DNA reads TGTGCCAGCAGCCGTAACAATGAGCAGTTCTTC. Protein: CASSRNNEQFF.

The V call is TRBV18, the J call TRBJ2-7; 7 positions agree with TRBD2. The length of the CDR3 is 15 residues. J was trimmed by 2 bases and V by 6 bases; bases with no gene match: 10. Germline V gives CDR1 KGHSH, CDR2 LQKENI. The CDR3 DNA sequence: TGTGCCAGCTCCCGACGGGCGGGGGATCCCTACGAGCAGTACTTC. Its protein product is CASSRRAGDPYEQYF.

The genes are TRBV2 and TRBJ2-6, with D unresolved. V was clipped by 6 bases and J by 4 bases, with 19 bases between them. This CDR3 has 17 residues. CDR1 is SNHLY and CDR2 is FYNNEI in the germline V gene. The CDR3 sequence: CASSLTVRLAGANVLTF. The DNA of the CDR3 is TGTGCCAGCAGCCTCACTGTCAGGCTTGCCGGGGCCAACGTCCTGACTTTC.

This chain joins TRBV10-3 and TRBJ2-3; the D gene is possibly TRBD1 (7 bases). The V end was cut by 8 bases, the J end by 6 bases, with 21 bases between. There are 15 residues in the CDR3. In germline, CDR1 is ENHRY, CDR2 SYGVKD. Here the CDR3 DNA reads TGTGCCATCCAGGGGGGATGGCTAAGGGAGGATACGCAGTATTTT. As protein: CAIQGGWLREDTQYF.

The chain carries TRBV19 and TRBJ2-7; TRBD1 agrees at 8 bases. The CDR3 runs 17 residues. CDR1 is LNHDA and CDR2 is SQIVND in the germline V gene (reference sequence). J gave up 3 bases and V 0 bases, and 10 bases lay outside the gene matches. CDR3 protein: CASSIDYRGTAIYEQYF. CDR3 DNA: TGTGCCAGTAGTATAGATTACAGGGGGACGGCTATCTACGAGCAGTACTTC. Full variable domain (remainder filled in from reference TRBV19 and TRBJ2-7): DGGITQSPKYLFRKEGQNVTLSCEQNLNHDAMYWYRQDPGQGLRLIYYSQIVNDFQKGDIAEGYSVSREKKESFPLTVTSAQKNPTAFYLCASSIDYRGTAIYEQYFGPGTRLTVT.

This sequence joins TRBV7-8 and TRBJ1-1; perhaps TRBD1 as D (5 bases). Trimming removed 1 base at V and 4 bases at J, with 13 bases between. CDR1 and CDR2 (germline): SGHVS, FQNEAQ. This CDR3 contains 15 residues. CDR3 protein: CASSLVFGGGTEAFF. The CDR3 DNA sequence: TGTGCCAGCAGCTTAGTATTTGGGGGGGGCACTGAAGCTTTCTTT.

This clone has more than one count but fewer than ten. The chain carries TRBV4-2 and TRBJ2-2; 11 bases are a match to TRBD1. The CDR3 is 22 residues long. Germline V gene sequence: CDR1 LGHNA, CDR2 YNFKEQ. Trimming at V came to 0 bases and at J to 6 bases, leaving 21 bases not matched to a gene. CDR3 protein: CASSQDGLDRGRRRRGPGELFF. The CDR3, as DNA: TGTGCCAGCAGCCAAGATGGCTTGGACAGGGGGCGACGAAGGAGGGGCCCCGGGGAGCTGTTTTTT.

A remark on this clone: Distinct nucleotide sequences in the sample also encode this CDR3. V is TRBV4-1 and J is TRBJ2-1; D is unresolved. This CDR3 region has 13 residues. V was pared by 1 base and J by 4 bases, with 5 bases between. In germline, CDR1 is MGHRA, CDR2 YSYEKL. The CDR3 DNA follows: TGCGCCAGCAGCCAAGGTCAATACAATGAGCAGTTCTTC. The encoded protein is CASSQGQYNEQFF.

CDR3 bases: TGTGCCAGCAGCTTAGGGAGGACTAGCGGGAACAATGAGCAGTTCTTC. Translation: CASSLGRTSGNNEQFF. The chain is built from TRBV5-8 and TRBJ2-1; 12 bases match TRBD2. From germline, CDR1 is SGHTS and CDR2 YDEGEE. V lost 2 bases, J lost 5 bases, and 5 bases stayed unmatched. This CDR3 region has 16 residues.

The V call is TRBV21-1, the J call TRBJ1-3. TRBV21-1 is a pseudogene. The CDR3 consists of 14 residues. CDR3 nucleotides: TGTGCCGGCGCGAGGGCCTGCTCTGGAAACACCATATATTTT. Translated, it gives CAGARACSGNTIYF.

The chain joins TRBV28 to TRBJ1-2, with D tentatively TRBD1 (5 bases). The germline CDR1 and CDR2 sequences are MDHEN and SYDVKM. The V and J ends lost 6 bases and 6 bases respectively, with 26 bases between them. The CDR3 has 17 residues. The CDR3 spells CASSEYQSGSFSDGYTF. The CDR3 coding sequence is TGTGCCAGCAGCGAATATCAATCAGGGTCCTTCAGCGATGGCTACACCTTC.

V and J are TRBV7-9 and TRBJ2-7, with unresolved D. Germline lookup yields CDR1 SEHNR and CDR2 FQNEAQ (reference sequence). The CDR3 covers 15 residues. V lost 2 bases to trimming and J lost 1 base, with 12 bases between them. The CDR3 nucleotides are TGTGCCAGCAGCTTAATGGATTTGGAGTCCTACGAGCAGTACTTC. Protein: CASSLMDLESYEQYF.

The CDR3 loop reads CASSPPGRGAYGYTF. In DNA form, the CDR3 reads TGTGCCAGCTCACCACCGGGCCGGGGGGCCTATGGCTACACCTTC. The rearrangement uses TRBV18 and TRBJ1-2; tentative D call: TRBD1 (6 bases). Germline V gene lookup returns CDR1 KGHSH and CDR2 LQKENI. V was shortened by 0 bases and J by 4 bases, with 12 bases between the two germline ends. This CDR3 has 15 residues.

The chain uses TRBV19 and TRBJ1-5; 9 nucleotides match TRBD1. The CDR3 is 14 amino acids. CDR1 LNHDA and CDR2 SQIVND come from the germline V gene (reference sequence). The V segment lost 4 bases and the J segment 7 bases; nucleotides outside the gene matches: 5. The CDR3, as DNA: TGTGCCAGTAGTACGACAGGGGGTGAACAGCCCCAGCATTTT. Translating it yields CASSTTGGEQPQHF.